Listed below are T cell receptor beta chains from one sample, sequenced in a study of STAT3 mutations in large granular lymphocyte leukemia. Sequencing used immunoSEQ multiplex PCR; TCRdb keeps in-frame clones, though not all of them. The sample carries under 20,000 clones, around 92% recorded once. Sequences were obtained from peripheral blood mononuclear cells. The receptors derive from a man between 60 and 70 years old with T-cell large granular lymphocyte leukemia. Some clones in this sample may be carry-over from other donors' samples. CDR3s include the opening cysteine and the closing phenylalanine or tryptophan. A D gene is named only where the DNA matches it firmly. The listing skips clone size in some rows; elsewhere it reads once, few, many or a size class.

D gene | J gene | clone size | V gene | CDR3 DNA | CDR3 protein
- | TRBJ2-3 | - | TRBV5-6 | TGTGCCAGCAGCTTAATCGGGCAGAACACAGATACGCAGTATTTT | CASSLIGQNTDTQYF
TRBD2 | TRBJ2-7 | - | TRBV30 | TGTGCCTGGATGCAGGGACTAGCGGGACCCTACGAGCAGTACTTC | CAWMQGLAGPYEQYF
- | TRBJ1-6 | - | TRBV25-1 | TGTGCCAGCCATGGGGACTTGGGAAATTCACCCCTCCACTTT | CASHGDLGNSPLHF
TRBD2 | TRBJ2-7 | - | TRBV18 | TGTGCCAGCTCACCGACTAGCGGGACGCCCTCCTACGAGCAGTACTTC | CASSPTSGTPSYEQYF
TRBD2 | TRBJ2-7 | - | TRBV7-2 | TGTGCCAGCAGCCTACTAGGGACTAGCGGGAGGACCGGGGGTTACGAGCAGTACTTC | CASSLLGTSGRTGGYEQYF
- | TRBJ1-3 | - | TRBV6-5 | TGTGCCAGCAGGCAGACAGTCTCTGGAAACACCATATATTTT | CASRQTVSGNTIYF
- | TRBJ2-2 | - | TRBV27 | TGTGCCAGCAGTTTATCGATGGCCGGGAACACCGGGGAGCTGTTTTTT | CASSLSMAGNTGELFF
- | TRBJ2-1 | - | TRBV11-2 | TGTGCCAGCAGCTCCCCCCGGAAGGCTCGGGAGCAGTTCTTC | CASSSPRKAREQFF
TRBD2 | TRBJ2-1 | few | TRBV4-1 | TGCGCCAGCAGCTCTATAGGAGGTAGCGGGATAGATGAGCAGTTCTTC | CASSSIGGSGIDEQFF
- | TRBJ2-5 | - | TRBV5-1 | TGCGCCAGCAGCTTGGGGGCTATCCAAGAGACCCAGTACTTC | CASSLGAIQETQYF
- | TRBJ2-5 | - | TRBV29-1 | TGCAGCGTGCTAGGCGGACGAGAGACCCAGTACTTC | CSVLGGRETQYF
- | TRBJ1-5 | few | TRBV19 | TGTGCCAGTACGGACCGGGGCAGCACTCGGCAGCCCCAGCATTTT | CASTDRGSTRQPQHF